This passage covers 27 T cell receptor beta chains from one sample sequenced in a study of shared T cell receptors in the human thymus. The repertoire was sequenced with immunoSEQ multiplex PCR; TCRdb's copy has only in-frame clones and lacks some. This table holds 500,000 to 750,000 clones, around 87% found once. These data were also reused for a study on human thymus T cells.

Sample: thymocytes. Receptors were obtained from a boy less than two years old with a congenital heart defect.

The gene calls are TRBV10-1 and TRBJ2-3; 9 nucleotides line up with TRBD1. The V gene's germline CDR1 is WNHNN and CDR2 SYGVQD (reference sequence). The ends lost 2 bases at V and 7 bases at J; junction bases unmatched: 10. CDR3 length equals 16 residues. The CDR3: CASSEPRGQGANTQYF. The CDR3 nucleotides read TGCGCCAGCAGTGAGCCGAGGGGACAGGGTGCCAATACGCAGTATTTT.

This chain joins TRBV19 and TRBJ2-5; 9 bases agree with TRBD2. Germline V gene data show CDR1 as LNHDA and CDR2 as SQIVND (reference sequence). V dropped 6 bases and J dropped 7; count of bases not matched to a gene: 15. The CDR3 spans 16 residues. Written as DNA, the CDR3 is TGTGCCAGTAGCTCGGGTAGCGGGAGCCTTCTCGGGACCCAGTACTTC. Translation: CASSSGSGSLLGTQYF.

V gene TRBV19 combines with J gene TRBJ2-7; the D gene is possibly TRBD1 (6 bases). The V gene's germline CDR1 is LNHDA and CDR2 SQIVND (reference sequence). This CDR3 is built from 16 residues. Trimming stripped 3 bases from V and 2 bases from J, with 17 bases between. The CDR3 DNA reads as TGTGCCAGTAGTATTCTCTGGACAGAGATACCCTACGAGCAGTACTTC. It specifies CASSILWTEIPYEQYF.

Only a few counts were recorded for this clone. The chain employs TRBV7-8 and TRBJ1-4; D gene ambiguous. The CDR3 is 14 amino acids. Between the trimmed V and J ends, which lost 1 base and 5 bases, there was a span of 8 bases. Germline CDR1 and CDR2: SGHVS and FQNEAQ. The CDR3 loop reads CASSLGGQNEKLFF. Written as DNA, the CDR3 is TGTGCCAGCAGCTTAGGTGGTCAGAATGAAAAACTGTTTTTT.

The V gene is TRBV4-2, the J gene TRBJ1-2; D unresolved. The V end lost 1 base, the J end lost 4 bases, and 13 bases lay between the germline ends. CDR1 is LGHNA, CDR2 YNFKEQ, per germline. The CDR3 covers 15 residues. CDR3 sequence (DNA): TGTGCCAGCAGCCAAGGGCAGTCATTATCCTATGGCTACACCTTC. It yields the protein CASSQGQSLSYGYTF.

The chain recombines TRBV19 with TRBJ1-2; TRBD1 is a possible D gene (5 bases). CDR1 is LNHDA, CDR2 SQIVND, per germline (reference sequence). Trimming removed 5 bases at V and 5 bases at J, with 18 bases between. The CDR3 contains 15 residues. The CDR3, as DNA: TGTGCCAGTAGTTTCAATACGGACGGGGGGTATGGCTACACCTTC. Its translation is CASSFNTDGGYGYTF. The full variable domain, its missing parts supplied by reference TRBV19 and TRBJ1-2, is DGGITQSPKYLFRKEGQNVTLSCEQNLNHDAMYWYRQDPGQGLRLIYYSQIVNDFQKGDIAEGYSVSREKKESFPLTVTSAQKNPTAFYLCASSFNTDGGYGYTFGSGTRLTVV.

The chain recombines TRBV28 with TRBJ2-7; D gene ambiguous. The CDR3 runs 14 residues. The V and J ends lost 10 bases and 2 bases respectively, with 18 bases between them. Germline V gene sequence: CDR1 MDHEN, CDR2 SYDVKM. The DNA for the CDR3 is TGTGCCACCTCTTGGTCTAGGCTTACCTACGAGCAGTACTTC. It codes for CATSWSRLTYEQYF.

This clone was counted a single time. V is TRBV5-1 and J is TRBJ2-7, with 9 bases that match TRBD1. CDR3 size: 15 residues. V dropped 7 bases and J dropped 3; count of bases not matched to a gene: 11. Germline V lookup: CDR1 SGHRS, CDR2 YFSETQ. The CDR3 sequence is CASRVTGTGYYEQYF. The CDR3, as DNA: TGCGCCAGCCGGGTCACCGGGACAGGGTACTACGAGCAGTACTTC.

V usage is TRBV13 and J usage is TRBJ2-5; no clear D. V gave up 0 bases and J gave up 4 bases, with 15 bases separating them. The CDR3 totals 16 residues. Looked up from germline, CDR1 is PRHDT and CDR2 is FYEKMQ (reference sequence). The CDR3 reads CASSLGHPAWPETQYF. The CDR3 nucleotides read TGTGCCAGCAGCTTAGGACACCCCGCTTGGCCAGAGACCCAGTACTTC.

This chain connects TRBV6-6 to TRBJ2-7, with TRBD2 as a possible D gene (5 bases). The germline CDR1 and CDR2 sequences are MNHNY and SVGAGI (reference sequence). CDR3 length: 16 amino acids. Trimming pared 0 bases from V and 2 bases from J, leaving 14 bases between. For the CDR3, the DNA is TGTGCCAGCAGTTACTCGAGGAAGCGGAGGACCTACGAGCAGTACTTC. Residues: CASSYSRKRRTYEQYF.

This sequence joins TRBV6-5 and TRBJ2-5; 9 bases are a match to TRBD1. With 3 bases clipped from V and 3 bases from J, the junction kept 2 bases outside the gene matches. CDR3 size: 14 residues. Looked up from germline, CDR1 is MNHEY and CDR2 is SVGAGI. The chain's CDR3 is CASSYRTGEETQYF. The CDR3 DNA reads TGTGCCAGCAGTTATAGGACAGGGGAAGAGACCCAGTACTTC.

The V and J genes are TRBV7-9 and TRBJ2-3; no clear D gene. V shed 3 bases and J shed 0 bases, with 16 bases lying between them. This CDR3 comprises 17 residues. Germline V gene sequence: CDR1 SEHNR, CDR2 FQNEAQ (reference sequence). The CDR3 spells CASSLKSRSNSTDTQYF. The CDR3 DNA reads as TGTGCCAGCAGCTTGAAAAGTCGGTCCAATAGCACAGATACGCAGTATTTT.

V gene TRBV5-6 combines with J gene TRBJ2-1; 14 bases agree with TRBD2. Germline V gene data show CDR1 as SGHDT and CDR2 as YYEEEE. The V segment lost 4 bases and the J segment 3 bases; nucleotides outside the gene matches: 9. The CDR3 length is 18 residues. This CDR3 is CASSTRLAGGAHYNEQFF. The CDR3, as DNA: TGTGCCAGCAGCACCCGACTAGCGGGAGGGGCCCACTACAATGAGCAGTTCTTC. The variable domain in full, with the rest retrieved from reference TRBV5-6 and TRBJ2-1, is DAGVTQSPTHLIKTRGQQVTLRCSPKSGHDTVSWYQQALGQGPQFIFQYYEEEERQRGNFPDRFSGHQFPNYSSELNVNALLLGDSALYLCASSTRLAGGAHYNEQFFGPGTRLTVL.

V usage is TRBV29-1 and J usage is TRBJ2-5; D is unresolved. V was trimmed by 4 bases and J by 5 bases, leaving 14 bases between them. Germline assignment: CDR1 SQVTM and CDR2 ANQGSEA. The CDR3 is made up of 13 amino acids. CDR3 coding DNA: TGCAGCGTTGTCCCCCCAGTTCGCGAGACCCAGTACTTC. Translating gives CSVVPPVRETQYF.

The chain has TRBV12-5 and TRBJ1-1; D may be TRBD1 (5 bases). Trimming removed 7 bases from V and 0 bases from J, with 18 bases in between. The CDR3 runs to 16 residues. Germline V gene lookup returns CDR1 LGHNT and CDR2 FRNRAP. The CDR3 sequence: CASVIQLGDMNTEAFF. In DNA, the CDR3 is TGTGCTAGTGTCATCCAGTTAGGGGATATGAACACTGAAGCTTTCTTT.

V gene TRBV7-2 combines with J gene TRBJ1-2; D unresolved. V lost 2 bases, J lost 0 bases, and 7 bases lay in between. Germline CDR1 is SGHTA and CDR2 is FQGNSA. The CDR3 contains 14 residues. In nucleotides, the CDR3 is TGTGCCAGCAGCTTATCGAGGGCTAACTATGGCTACACCTTC. It encodes CASSLSRANYGYTF. The full variable domain, rest sourced from reference TRBV7-2 and TRBJ1-2, is GAGVSQSPSNKVTEKGKDVELRCDPISGHTALYWYRQSLGQGLEFLIYFQGNSAPDKSGLPSDRFSAERTGGSVSTLTIQRTQQEDSAVYLCASSLSRANYGYTFGSGTRLTVV.

V and J are TRBV9 and TRBJ1-5, with TRBD1 as a possible D gene (5 bases). The CDR3 covers 14 residues. Trimming removed 5 bases at V and 6 bases at J, with 15 bases between. Germline values: CDR1 SGDLS, CDR2 YYNGEE. Here the CDR3 DNA reads TGTGCCAGCAGTAACACAGACACAGGTCAGCCCCAGCATTTT. As protein: CASSNTDTGQPQHF.

The CDR3 DNA is TGTGCCAGCAGTCCCTACAGGGGGACGAATGAGCAGTTCTTC. Its protein product is CASSPYRGTNEQFF. This rearrangement joins TRBV25-1 to TRBJ2-1, with TRBD1 matching over 8 bases. CDR3 length equals 14 residues. Unmatched junction bases numbered 7, after V lost 5 bases and J lost 7 bases. CDR1 is MGHDK, CDR2 SYGVNS, per germline.

The V gene is TRBV7-2, the J gene TRBJ2-1, with 8 positions matching TRBD1. This CDR3 spans 12 amino acids. Germline V CDR1 and CDR2: SGHTA, FQGNSA. The CDR3 sequence is CVEDRDHNEQFF. In DNA, the CDR3 is TGTGTCGAGGACAGGGATCACAATGAGCAGTTCTTC.

V usage is TRBV4-3 and J usage is TRBJ2-7; TRBD1 agrees at 10 bases. Unmatched junction bases numbered 5, after V lost 1 base and J lost 5 bases. This CDR3 contains 15 residues. The germline gives CDR1 LGHNA, CDR2 YSLEER. CDR3 in amino acids: CASSQVTGGWDEQYF. CDR3 in DNA: TGCGCCAGCAGCCAAGTGACAGGGGGCTGGGACGAGCAGTACTTC.

This clone occurred a few times. Germline is not matched at one junction end, which may reflect a read error. The gene calls are TRBV18 and TRBJ2-1, with 7 bases identical to TRBD1. This CDR3 contains 14 residues. Germline values: CDR1 KGHSH, CDR2 LQKENI. The CDR3: CASSAPTGWDEQFF. CDR3 in DNA: TGTGCCAGCTCAGCACCGACAGGGTGGGATGAGCAGTTCTTC.

This clone has just one count. The chain has TRBV6-1 and TRBJ1-1; TRBD1 matches 9 bases. This CDR3 has 15 residues. Germline-derived CDR1 and CDR2 are MNHNS and SASEGT. The J segment lost 4 bases and the V segment lost 6 bases, leaving 9 bases of the junction unmatched. CDR3 in amino acids: CASRPWTGEGTEAFF. CDR3 bases: TGTGCCAGCAGACCTTGGACAGGGGAGGGCACTGAAGCTTTCTTT.

This clone has only a few counts. The chain combines TRBV5-1 with TRBJ2-7, with 11 positions matching TRBD2. The germline CDR1 and CDR2 sequences are SGHRS and YFSETQ. Unmatched junction bases numbered 30, after V lost 1 base and J lost 6 bases. This CDR3 has 23 amino acids. Here the CDR3 DNA reads TGCGCCAGCAGCTTGATAGAGAGCGCGGAGAAATATATTAGCGGGAGGGCCATGGGCGAGCAGTACTTC. This codes for CASSLIESAEKYISGRAMGEQYF.

In this sample, this clone turned up a few times. The CDR3 here is CASSLLAGPPYEQYF. The CDR3 DNA reads as TGTGCCAGCAGTTTGCTAGCGGGACCGCCCTACGAGCAGTACTTC. The rearrangement joins TRBV6-6 to TRBJ2-7; the match to TRBD2 covers 9 bases. CDR3 length equals 15 residues. Germline V lookup: CDR1 MNHNY, CDR2 SVGAGI (reference sequence). Losses at the gene ends were 4 bases for V and 2 bases for J; bases not matched to a gene: 6.

This clone was observed a few times. The rearrangement links TRBV28 to TRBJ1-5; TRBD1 agrees at 9 bases. CDR3 length equals 14 residues. In germline, CDR1 is MDHEN, CDR2 SYDVKM. With V trimmed by 6 bases and J by 5 bases, 5 bases remained unmatched. The CDR3 loop reads CASRPGQGYQPQHF. The CDR3 DNA sequence: TGTGCCAGCAGACCGGGACAGGGTTATCAGCCCCAGCATTTT.

This rearrangement joins TRBV6-1 to TRBJ2-5; TRBD2 agrees at 16 bases. The J call may be mistaken, given a closer DNA end match to TRBJ2-7. This CDR3 is built from 17 residues. CDR1 and CDR2 from the germline V gene are MNHNS and SASEGT. CDR3 bases: TGTGCCAGCAGTGGGGGGACTAGCGGGAGGGTCCCGTACGAGCAGTACTTC. Translated, it gives CASSGGTSGRVPYEQYF.

The chain joins TRBV5-6 to TRBJ2-1; 8 bases agree with TRBD2. CDR3 length: 16 residues. Germline V gene lookup returns CDR1 SGHDT and CDR2 YYEEEE. The ends lost 1 base at V and 3 bases at J; junction bases unmatched: 6. CDR3 region: CASSLFTSGVYNEQFF. CDR3 DNA: TGTGCCAGCAGCTTGTTCACTAGCGGAGTCTACAATGAGCAGTTCTTC. Full variable domain (outside the CDR3, taken from reference TRBV5-6 and TRBJ2-1): DAGVTQSPTHLIKTRGQQVTLRCSPKSGHDTVSWYQQALGQGPQFIFQYYEEEERQRGNFPDRFSGHQFPNYSSELNVNALLLGDSALYLCASSLFTSGVYNEQFFGPGTRLTVL.